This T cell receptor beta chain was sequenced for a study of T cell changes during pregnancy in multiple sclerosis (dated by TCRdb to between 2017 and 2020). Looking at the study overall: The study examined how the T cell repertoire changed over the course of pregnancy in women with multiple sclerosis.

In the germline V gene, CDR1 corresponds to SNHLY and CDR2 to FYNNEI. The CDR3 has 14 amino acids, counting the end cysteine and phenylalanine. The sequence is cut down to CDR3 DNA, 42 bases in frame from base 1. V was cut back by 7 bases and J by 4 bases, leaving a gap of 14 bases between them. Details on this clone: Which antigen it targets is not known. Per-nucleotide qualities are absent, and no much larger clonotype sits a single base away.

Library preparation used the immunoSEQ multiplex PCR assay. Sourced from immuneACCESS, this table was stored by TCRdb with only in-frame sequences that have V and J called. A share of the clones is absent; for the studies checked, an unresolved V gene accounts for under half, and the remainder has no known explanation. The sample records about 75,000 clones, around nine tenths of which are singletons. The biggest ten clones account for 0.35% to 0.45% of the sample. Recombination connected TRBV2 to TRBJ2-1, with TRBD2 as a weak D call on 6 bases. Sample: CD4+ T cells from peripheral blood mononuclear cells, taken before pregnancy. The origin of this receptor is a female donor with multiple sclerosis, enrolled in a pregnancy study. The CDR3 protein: CASKNGTFYNEQFF. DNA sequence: TGTGCCAGCAAGAACGGGACTTTTTACAATGAGCAGTTCTTC.